Presented here are 5 T cell receptor beta chains from one specimen sequenced in a study of CD8+ T cells in alopecia areata. Following extraction, RNA underwent reverse transcription to cDNA, which served as the sequencing template. Sequencing used immunoSEQ multiplex PCR; TCRdb keeps in-frame clones, though not all of them. Of under 70,000 clones detected, 96% appear once; the ten largest clones hold 25% to 30%. The sample was CD8+ T cells sorted from blood, taken at week 0. Receptors originate from a human donor with alopecia areata.

The CDR3 DNA reads TGCGCCAGCAGCTTGACTCGCTCCTACGAGCAGTACTTC. Its translation: CASSLTRSYEQYF. V is TRBV5-1 and J is TRBJ2-7; unclear D gene. Germline loops: CDR1 SGHRS, CDR2 YFSETQ. The CDR3 covers 13 residues. V was cut by 1 base and J by 0 bases, with 5 bases left in between.

This clone is a singleton in its sample. The junction differs from germline at one of its ends, possibly a read error. The identical CDR3 is also encoded by other nucleotide sequences in the sample. This chain uses TRBV25-1 with TRBJ1-1; D gene unclear. The CDR3 is 15 residues long. Germline V gene sequence: CDR1 MGHDK, CDR2 SYGVNS. The CDR3 here is CASSDRTVMNAEAFF. The CDR3 nucleotides are TGTGCCAGCAGTGACCGGACGGTGATGAACGCTGAAGCTTTCTTT.

J is TRBJ1-3 and V is TRBV9; D is perhaps TRBD1 (6 bases). The V end lost 4 bases, the J end lost 2 bases, and 10 bases lay between the germline ends. From germline, CDR1 is SGDLS and CDR2 YYNGEE. CDR3 length equals 14 residues. The CDR3 loop reads CASSLTGAGNTIYF. CDR3 in DNA: TGTGCCAGCAGCCTGACAGGTGCTGGAAACACCATATATTTT.

The chain couples TRBV10-3 to TRBJ1-2, with 9 bases identical to TRBD1. CDR1 and CDR2 from the germline V gene are ENHRY and SYGVKD. Trimming at V came to 3 bases and at J to 4 bases, leaving 9 bases not matched to a gene. This CDR3 region has 16 residues. CDR3 bases: TGTGCCATCAGTGACCCGGACAGGGGTCGTACCTATGGCTACACCTTC. This codes for CAISDPDRGRTYGYTF.

This chain connects TRBV7-9 to TRBJ2-5, with 8 bases matching TRBD1. This CDR3 spans 14 amino acids. Germline lookup yields CDR1 SEHNR and CDR2 FQNEAQ (reference sequence). V dropped 5 bases and J dropped 1; count of bases not matched to a gene: 3. Written as DNA, the CDR3 is TGTGCCAGCAGCAATACAGGGGGCCAAGAGACCCAGTACTTC. As protein: CASSNTGGQETQYF. The whole variable domain, filled in from reference TRBV7-9 and TRBJ2-5, reads DTGVSQNPRHKITKRGQNVTFRCDPISEHNRLYWYRQTLGQGPEFLTYFQNEAQLEKSRLLSDRFSAERPKGSFSTLEIQRTEQGDSAMYLCASSNTGGQETQYFGPGTRLLVL.